Listed here are 25 T cell receptor beta chains from one sample, sequenced in a study of T cells in localized non-small cell lung cancer (TCRdb year 2020). The library relied on the immunoSEQ multiplex PCR assay. Entries here come from immuneACCESS through TCRdb and include only in-frame sequences with V and J called. Some clones fail to appear in such tables; in the studies checked, an unresolved V gene covers under half of the shortfall, and the cause of the remainder is unknown. The sample data list 55,000 to 80,000 clones, and approximately 84% of these were observed just once. The top ten clonotypes cover about 13% of the sample. The sample consisted of peripheral blood, taken before any cancer treatment. These receptors came from an older female donor with stage I lung adenocarcinoma.

The table lists this clone with a count of one. The V and J genes are TRBV10-1 and TRBJ1-1; the D is unclear. Germline values: CDR1 WNHNN, CDR2 SYGVQD (reference sequence). The CDR3 spans 13 residues. V lost 6 bases, J lost 1 base, and 9 bases lay in between. CDR3 nucleotides: TGCGCCAGCAGGGTTAGCCGGAACACTGAAGCTTTCTTT. Protein product: CASRVSRNTEAFF.

The V call is TRBV6-1, the J call TRBJ2-7, with 8 bases lining up with TRBD1. The CDR3 contains 13 residues. V gave up 3 bases and J gave up 6 bases; unmatched junction bases: 4. Germline loops: CDR1 MNHNS, CDR2 SASEGT. The DNA for the CDR3 is TGTGCCAGCAGTGAGGACAGGGTAAGCGAGCAGTACTTC. It yields the protein CASSEDRVSEQYF.

This clone has only a few counts. V gene TRBV7-9 combines with J gene TRBJ1-1; weak D call: TRBD1 (5 bases). The V gene's germline CDR1 is SEHNR and CDR2 FQNEAQ (reference sequence). This CDR3 is built from 14 residues. Trimming stripped 1 base from V and 0 bases from J, with 6 bases between. DNA of the CDR3: TGTGCCAGCAGCTTAGGGGGGATGAACACTGAAGCTTTCTTT. This sequence encodes CASSLGGMNTEAFF.

This clone was found once. The rearrangement uses TRBV7-9 and TRBJ2-1; the match to TRBD2 covers 15 bases. The CDR3 is 17 amino acids. Germline-derived CDR1 and CDR2 are SEHNR and FQNEAQ (reference sequence). V gave up 4 bases and J gave up 5 bases; unmatched junction bases: 6. CDR3 protein: CASSSGTSGRWDNEQFF. The CDR3 DNA follows: TGTGCCAGCAGCTCCGGGACTAGCGGGAGGTGGGACAATGAGCAGTTCTTC.

This chain uses TRBV7-2 with TRBJ2-4; D remains ambiguous. Trimming removed 3 bases at V and 7 bases at J, with 10 bases between. This CDR3 is 13 amino acids long. Germline CDR1 SGHTA, CDR2 FQGNSA. The CDR3 protein is CASSFRSHNIQYF. The CDR3 bases are TGTGCCAGCAGCTTCCGGAGTCACAACATTCAGTACTTC.

The chain is built from TRBV5-6 and TRBJ1-5; D is unresolved. The V and J ends lost 2 bases and 9 bases respectively, with 9 bases between them. The CDR3 runs 12 residues. Per germline, CDR1 SGHDT and CDR2 YYEEEE. CDR3 protein: CASSLVRGPQHF. Here the CDR3 DNA reads TGTGCCAGCAGCTTAGTGCGGGGGCCCCAGCATTTT.

V is TRBV12-5 and J is TRBJ2-1; no clear D. The CDR3 has 11 amino acids. Germline V gives CDR1 LGHNT, CDR2 FRNRAP. Trimming took off 1 base at V and 8 bases at J, with 3 bases between the two ends. CDR3 DNA sequence: TGTGCTAGTGGTTTGGACTATGAGCAGTTCTTC. It is translated as CASGLDYEQFF.

V is TRBV5-4 and J is TRBJ2-5; 7 bases are shared with TRBD1. Germline V CDR1 and CDR2: SGHNT, YYREEE (reference sequence). The CDR3 length is 16 residues. V shed 3 bases, J shed 6 bases, and the junction held 14 bases outside the gene matches. CDR3 sequence: CASSSGLDRNKQTQYF. The CDR3, as DNA: TGTGCCAGCAGCTCAGGCCTGGACAGGAACAAACAGACCCAGTACTTC.

V usage is TRBV18 and J usage is TRBJ1-1, with TRBD1 matching over 8 bases. V shed 5 bases and J 3 bases; nucleotides not matched to a gene: 5. The germline V gene has CDR1 KGHSH and CDR2 LQKENI. The CDR3 contains 14 residues. Here the CDR3 reads CASSSLGQDTEAFF. CDR3 DNA sequence: TGTGCCAGCTCATCCTTGGGACAGGACACTGAAGCTTTCTTT.

The table lists this clone with a count of one. The rearrangement uses TRBV5-6 and TRBJ2-7; either TRBD1 or TRBD2 may fit D (5 bases each). Germline CDR1 and CDR2: SGHDT and YYEEEE. Trimming stripped 4 bases from V and 0 bases from J, with 8 bases between. This CDR3 contains 13 residues. This CDR3 is CASSMGRSYEQYF. The CDR3 DNA sequence: TGTGCCAGCAGCATGGGACGCTCCTACGAGCAGTACTTC.

The chain couples TRBV6-5 to TRBJ1-2, with D unclear. The V gene's germline CDR1 is MNHEY and CDR2 SVGAGI. Trimming removed 2 bases from V and 4 bases from J, with 11 bases in between. This CDR3 has 14 amino acids. DNA of the CDR3: TGTGCCAGCAGTTACACCGGAGAAGGCTATGGCTACACCTTC. Amino acid sequence: CASSYTGEGYGYTF.

A remark on this clone: The sample has other DNA sequences that encode this CDR3 too. This chain joins TRBV7-6 and TRBJ1-1; TRBD1 aligns across 8 bases. Germline V lookup: CDR1 SGHVS, CDR2 FNYEAQ. Losses at the gene ends were 2 bases for V and 5 bases for J; bases not matched to a gene: 1. The CDR3 loop spans 13 amino acids. DNA for the CDR3: TGTGCCAGCAGCTTAAGACAGGGGACTGAAGCTTTCTTT. Translating it yields CASSLRQGTEAFF.

Ten or more counts support this clone. V usage is TRBV7-9 and J usage is TRBJ2-5, with D possibly TRBD1 on 6 matching bases. The germline gives CDR1 SEHNR, CDR2 FQNEAQ (reference sequence). The CDR3 consists of 14 residues. Trimming stripped 10 bases from V and 4 bases from J, with 19 bases between. The CDR3, as DNA: TGTGCCACCTTGAAGAGGGGGACGGGAGAGACCCAGTACTTC. Protein sequence: CATLKRGTGETQYF.

The chain carries TRBV15 and TRBJ2-3; no clear D. From germline, CDR1 is LNHNV and CDR2 YYDKDF (reference sequence). The length of the CDR3 is 14 residues. With 1 base removed from V and 0 bases from J, the gap between germline ends came to 5 bases. DNA for the CDR3: TGTGCCACCAGCAGAGGGGCCAGCACAGATACGCAGTATTTT. It specifies CATSRGASTDTQYF. The variable domain in full, with the rest retrieved from reference TRBV15 and TRBJ2-3, is DAMVIQNPRYQVTQFGKPVTLSCSQTLNHNVMYWYQQKSSQAPKLLFHYYDKDFNNEADTPDNFQSRRPNTSFCFLDIRSPGLGDTAMYLCATSRGASTDTQYFGPGTRLTVL.

CDR3 amino acids: CASKRGTSGRRLGNEQFF. Written as DNA, the CDR3 is TGCGCCAGCAAGCGGGGGACTAGCGGGAGACGGCTAGGCAATGAGCAGTTCTTC. The rearrangement joins TRBV5-1 to TRBJ2-1, with 14 bases that match TRBD2. The CDR3 extends over 18 amino acids. Germline loops: CDR1 SGHRS, CDR2 YFSETQ. V shed 6 bases, J shed 6 bases, and the junction held 14 bases outside the gene matches.

This clone showed up just once. This sequence joins TRBV5-1 and TRBJ2-7, with D uncertain. The germline CDR1 and CDR2 sequences are SGHRS and YFSETQ. The CDR3 runs 15 residues. Trimming removed 0 bases at V and 0 bases at J, with 10 bases between. Here the CDR3 DNA reads TGCGCCAGCAGCTTGGACCCGACGGCCTCCTACGAGCAGTACTTC. It translates to CASSLDPTASYEQYF.

This clone was seen just once. The V gene is TRBV16, the J gene TRBJ1-3; D is unclear. Germline CDR1 reads KGHSY; CDR2 reads FQNENV. V was cut by 2 bases and J by 0 bases, with 8 bases left in between. This CDR3 spans 15 amino acids. CDR3 region: CASSQPPNSGNTIYF. CDR3 coding DNA: TGTGCCAGCAGCCAACCACCTAACTCTGGAAACACCATATATTTT.

This clone was counted only a few times. The CDR3 protein is CAWRKATNEKLFF. The CDR3 DNA follows: TGTGCCTGGAGGAAAGCAACTAATGAAAAACTGTTTTTT. This rearrangement joins TRBV30 to TRBJ1-4; D remains ambiguous. The CDR3 runs to 13 residues. Germline V gene sequence: CDR1 GTSNPN, CDR2 SVGIG (reference sequence). Trimming left V 3 bases short and J 0 bases short, with 5 bases between.

V is TRBV5-8 and J is TRBJ1-4, with 8 bases that match TRBD1. Germline V gene sequence: CDR1 SGHTS, CDR2 YDEGEE. J gave up 3 bases and V 6 bases, and 7 bases lay outside the gene matches. The CDR3 length is 15 residues. The CDR3: CASIRPGQANEKLFF. CDR3 sequence (DNA): TGTGCCAGCATTCGACCGGGACAGGCTAATGAAAAACTGTTTTTT.

Only a few counts were recorded for this clone. The V call is TRBV11-2, the J call TRBJ2-2; unclear D gene. This CDR3 has 14 amino acids. The ends were cut back, 2 bases at V and 3 bases at J, with 7 bases in the middle. The germline gives CDR1 SGHAT, CDR2 FQNNGV. Here the CDR3 reads CASSLFPDTGELFF. CDR3 coding DNA: TGTGCCAGCAGCTTATTCCCCGACACCGGGGAGCTGTTTTTT. The full variable domain, rest sourced from reference TRBV11-2 and TRBJ2-2, is EAGVAQSPRYKIIEKRQSVAFWCNPISGHATLYWYQQILGQGPKLLIQFQNNGVVDDSQLPKDRFSAERLKGVDSTLKIQPAKLEDSAVYLCASSLFPDTGELFFGEGSRLTVL.

The CDR3 here is CASSFTYREAHYEQYF. CDR3 coding DNA: TGTGCCAGCAGCTTCACTTACCGGGAGGCTCACTACGAGCAGTACTTC. The chain employs TRBV7-8 and TRBJ2-7; 7 positions match TRBD2. Germline V gene sequence: CDR1 SGHVS, CDR2 FQNEAQ. Trimming removed 3 bases from V and 3 bases from J; junction bases left unmatched: 11. The CDR3 covers 16 residues.

The chain has TRBV7-2 and TRBJ2-1; the match to TRBD2 covers 7 bases. The length of the CDR3 is 15 residues. The V gene's germline CDR1 is SGHTA and CDR2 FQGNSA. The V segment lost 1 base and the J segment 6 bases; nucleotides outside the gene matches: 6. The CDR3 DNA is TGTGCCAGCAGCTTAGTCTCTGCGGGAGCCAATGAGCAGTTCTTC. Residues: CASSLVSAGANEQFF.

V and J are TRBV18 and TRBJ1-5; a weak D match, TRBD1 (5 bases). CDR1 and CDR2 from the germline V gene are KGHSH and LQKENI. This CDR3 has 13 residues. Deletions cut 8 bases from V and 7 bases from J, with 15 bases between. The CDR3, as DNA: TGTGCCAGCCAAAGGGGACCGGGACAGCCCCAGCATTTT. It yields the protein CASQRGPGQPQHF.

This clone was picked up one time. The CDR3 protein is CASTPITSGGLNTGELFF. In nucleotides, the CDR3 is TGTGCCAGCACCCCAATAACTAGCGGGGGGTTGAACACCGGGGAGCTGTTTTTT. The rearrangement links TRBV25-1 to TRBJ2-2; 12 positions agree with TRBD2. CDR3 length: 18 amino acids. The germline V gene encodes CDR1 MGHDK and CDR2 SYGVNS. The junction had 10 bases not matched to a gene; V was cut back by 7 bases and J by 1 base.

This clone has more than one count but fewer than ten. The junction departs from the called germline gene at one end, perhaps through a read error. This sequence joins TRBV6-5 and TRBJ1-6; D gene uncertain. The CDR3 runs to 14 residues. Germline-derived CDR1 and CDR2 are MNHEY and SVGAGI. The CDR3: CASSIGEYTSPLHF. The CDR3 DNA reads as TGTGCCAGCAGCATCGGGGAGTATACTTCACCCCTCCACTTT.